The subject of this entry is one TCR beta chain. This clone's antigen is unknown. In total, 630 or so healthy bone marrow donors made up the cohort. At the time of sampling, all cohort members were nominally healthy, though unrecorded immune exposures were likely present. The donor tested CMV seropositive, placing the donor among the 310 or so seropositive members of the cohort. Each donor provided a peripheral blood sample, and peripheral blood mononuclear cells were used for TCR beta sequencing. Genomic DNA extraction from the blood cell samples was performed with the Qiagen DNeasy Blood Extraction Kit. The germline ends are 7 bases apart after V is trimmed by 0 bases and J by 4 bases. The CDR3 sequence holds 14 residues, the cysteine and phenylalanine included. The DNA shown is the 42-base CDR3, in frame from base 1. According to the germline V gene, CDR1 reads MNHEY and CDR2 reads SVGAGI. This sample is part of a study of cytomegalovirus exposure and HLA in healthy donors (dated by TCRdb to 2017 to 2019). About the full investigation: In an earlier analysis of approximately 640 of the donors, around 290 Gb of sequence data and about 110 million unique TCR beta sequences from roughly 180 million T cells were reported. The aim of the study was to test whether cataloging public T cell receptors could identify signatures of past pathogen exposure. The later analysis used no new phenotypic data to find candidate immune exposures, relying instead on TCR beta sequences and their occurrence across donors. Class I and class II HLA loci were covered by the typing at four-digit resolution. Alongside the repertoire data, information on donor age, sex, ethnicity and CMV serostatus was compiled. Among the roughly 370 genotyped donors, around 81% belonged to the genetic ancestry cluster associated with self-reported Caucasian donors. In addition to the first cohort of 666 subjects, a separate validation cohort of approximately 110 different subjects was used. Genome-wide SNP genotypes for about three fifths of the roughly 700 donors were used in a later genetic analysis, which treated that subset as a discovery cohort. In an earlier analysis of 587 of the donors, high-throughput TCR beta sequencing was used to judge whether each TCR beta V gene segment behaved as functional or pseudogenic. An early release that covered around 590 HLA-typed donors contained approximately 320 gigabases of sequencing data and about 84 million unique TCR sequences. Across about 370 genotyped donors of the cohort, an average of roughly 230,000 unique TCR beta nucleotide sequences per donor were sequenced, and roughly 20% of those sequences were non-productive. The study used immunosequencing to profile the T cell repertoires of about 670 subjects and linked those repertoires to cytomegalovirus serostatus. A handful of DR-DQ haplotypes were handled as single units for association and clustering because linkage in the cohort was strong. A later analysis re-examined previously published TCR beta repertoires from 600 to 700 donors and added high-resolution HLA genotyping to investigate patterns of TCR occurrence. Typing coverage varied by locus: 629-630 donors for A, B, C, DRB1 and DQB1; 522 for DQA1; over 600 for DPA1; 450 to 480 for DPB1. The study combined high-throughput TCR immunosequencing, statistical association of individual TCRs with disease status, and machine learning to predict cytomegalovirus infection status. All discovery cohort repertoires had been generated using a single sequencing platform.

The study at large found these results: Most CMV-associated TCR beta chains appeared to be HLA-restricted in a later analysis, and the HLA associations seemed to be driven largely by CMV exposure. Correlated functional status among segregating V segments might be attributable to linkage disequilibrium, but an unknown experimental factor could not be ruled out. Immune exposure information for the cohort was limited to CMV serostatus. Because counts were too low, some 16 rarely observed V segments, including chromosome 9 orphons, were excluded from the earlier analysis of 587 of the donors. According to a later analysis, parvovirus B19, influenza, CMV and Epstein-Barr virus appeared linked to several top co-occurrence clusters. A cluster of highly shared sequence variants was judged likely to be a technical artifact of the sequencing pipeline. Sequencing depth was assumed to be roughly uniform across donors in the presence/absence analyses, though that assumption may not hold. A further reported finding was that TCR beta sequences accurately predicted the HLA-A and HLA-B alleles for most subjects in the first cohort. In the study, around 150 TCR beta chains were listed as associated with cytomegalovirus. This cohort had only TCR beta chains sequenced, and the lack of alpha or paired-chain data limited which features could be detected. In a later genetic analysis, a missense DCLRE1C variant was associated with V-gene and J-gene trimming of TCR beta chains, and the association was replicated in an independent cohort. Strong co-occurrence of HLA alleles, especially DR and DQ, made assigning TCR associations to individual alleles difficult. According to a later analysis, TCR association rates differed among HLA loci, with DRB1 alleles showing the most associated TCRs and HLA-C alleles showing the fewest. At a false discovery rate of 0.05, a later analysis linked 15,000 to 20,000 TCR beta sequences to specific HLA alleles. Cytomegalovirus status was reported to be diagnosed by the classifier with high specificity and sensitivity in both the original and validation cohorts. An earlier analysis of 587 of the donors showed that most TCR beta V segments appeared in productive rearrangements either about 90% or about 30% of the time, which broadly matched IMGT annotations. A later genetic analysis reported fewer N-insertions in productive TCRs among donors in an Asian-associated ancestry cluster than the roughly 700-donor mean. In vitro tests confirmed that a few of the cytomegalovirus-associated TCR beta chains recognize cytomegalovirus antigens. Compared with equally common non-associated chains, HLA-associated TCR beta chains in a later analysis were more clonally expanded and had lower generation probabilities. It was suggested by the authors that the approach could potentially be generalized to other disease states and immunological phenotypes. The 87-base-pair reads could not distinguish some IMGT-functional V segments, including TRBV6-2 and TRBV6-3, so those segments were excluded. Because HLA typing was unavailable for some donors at each locus, only the typed subset was used in association tests. Most TCR sequences were seen in very few donors, while some public TCRs were found in many individuals.

The method behind the library was the immunoSEQ multiplex PCR assay. For the multiplex PCR, a mixture combining 60 forward primers for TCR Vbeta segments and 13 reverse primers for TCR Jbeta segments was used. A multiplex PCR assay on genomic DNA amplified the CDR3 region of rearranged TCR beta genes. On the Illumina HiSeq System, the amplified TCR beta libraries were sequenced as 87-base-pair reads. The original pipeline was this. In a later analysis, roughly 80 million unique TCR beta chains were counted across the 650 to 750 repertoires, and approximately 9.9 million of these chains were shared by at least two donors. Raw reads were error-corrected and collapsed into unique sequences by a nearest-neighbor algorithm in which closely related sequences were merged to remove PCR and sequencing errors. V, D and J gene segments were assigned by aligning CDR3 sequences to IMGT reference sequences. Each retained sequence needed at least a six-nucleotide match to both a V gene segment and a J gene segment. A rearrangement counted as productive if the CDR3 had no stop codons and remained in frame with V and J, and every other rearrangement counted as non-productive. CDR3 was defined according to IMGT convention as the region running from the second conserved V-encoded cysteine to the conserved J-encoded phenylalanine. Sequences without an unambiguous match to a single V gene segment were excluded from the earlier analysis of several hundred of the donors. In an earlier analysis of more than 500 of the donors, a V segment was called functional when productive rearrangements were above 56.7%, and segregating when the standard deviation between donors exceeded 5%. A statistical classification framework was built to diagnose cytomegalovirus status from the catalog of TCR beta chain sequences. In a later analysis, V and J genes were assigned by comparing TCR nucleotide sequences against IMGT/GENE-DB human TR gene sequences. Using the TCRdist pipeline, a later analysis assigned CDR3 sequences along with most-parsimonious VDJ recombination scenarios. A later analysis defined each TCR beta chain by its CDR3 amino acid sequence plus V-gene family, and excluded reads lacking a unique V-gene family. To address suspected cross-contamination and a sequencing artifact, a later analysis removed roughly 640 highly shared, low-generation-probability nucleotide sequences. A later analysis calculated a clonal expansion index for each public chain from normalized within-repertoire ranks of inferred template counts. Generation probabilities in a later analysis came from a VDJ recombination model fitted to out-of-frame rearrangements, and those results were checked against IGoR. A later analysis scored TCR-TCR, TCR-HLA and TCR-CMV co-occurrence with hypergeometric tests, applying a repertoire-size bias correction to TCR pairs. A later analysis estimated false discovery rates by permuting HLA or CMV assignments 20 times. In a later analysis, co-occurring TCRs were grouped using DBSCAN, and TCRdist sequence similarity was added for clustering within HLA-allele-positive subsets. For co-occurrence clustering, repertoires with fewer than 30,000 or more than 120,000 public chains were excluded, along with about five repertoires with anomalous nucleotide sharing. The table was pulled from immuneACCESS by TCRdb, which kept in-frame rearrangements only. Such tables lose some clones; where checked, under half of the loss comes from unresolved V genes, and the rest has no known cause. D and trimming were read from the DNA, whereas the V and J calls and clone size are those reported in that table. The sample table includes approximately 30,000 clones. The ten biggest clones cover approximately 4.5% of the sample.

The V and J genes are TRBV6-5 and TRBJ2-1, with no D gene named confidently. The source material was PBMCs. The receptor was derived from a woman between 35 and 50 years old in good health and CMV-seropositive. The CDR3 loop reads CASSYSADYNEQFF. The nucleotide sequence is given as TGTGCCAGCAGTTACTCGGCGGATTACAATGAGCAGTTCTTC.